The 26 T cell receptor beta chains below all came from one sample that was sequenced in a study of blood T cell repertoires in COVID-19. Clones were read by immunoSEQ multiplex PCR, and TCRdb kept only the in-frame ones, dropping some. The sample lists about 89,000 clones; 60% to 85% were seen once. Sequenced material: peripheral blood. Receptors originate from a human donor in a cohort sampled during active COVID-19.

Written as DNA, the CDR3 is TGCGCCAGCAGCCAAAATTACCTCGACACGATCAATCAGCCCCAGCATTTT. Protein: CASSQNYLDTINQPQHF. V and J are TRBV4-1 and TRBJ1-5; D ambiguous. Germline CDR1 and CDR2: MGHRA and YSYEKL. With 2 bases removed from V and 3 bases from J, the gap between germline ends came to 17 bases. CDR3 length: 17 residues.

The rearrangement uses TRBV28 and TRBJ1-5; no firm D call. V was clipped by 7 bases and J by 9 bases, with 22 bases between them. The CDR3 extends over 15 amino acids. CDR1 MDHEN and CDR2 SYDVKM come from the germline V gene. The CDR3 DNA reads TGTGCCAGCACCCCCTCCCTGCAGGCGCTCGGGCCCCAGCATTTT. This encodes CASTPSLQALGPQHF.

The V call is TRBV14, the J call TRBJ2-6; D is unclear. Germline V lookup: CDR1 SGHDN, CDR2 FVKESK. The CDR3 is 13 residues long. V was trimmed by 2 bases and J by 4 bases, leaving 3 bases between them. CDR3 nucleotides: TGTGCCAGCAGCCAAACAGGGGCCAACGTCCTGACTTTC. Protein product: CASSQTGANVLTF.

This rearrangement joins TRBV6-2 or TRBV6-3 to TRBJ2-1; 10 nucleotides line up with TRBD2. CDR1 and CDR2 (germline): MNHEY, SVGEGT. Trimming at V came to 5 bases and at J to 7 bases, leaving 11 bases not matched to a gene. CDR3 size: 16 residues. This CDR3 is CASSGIGLAERNEQFF. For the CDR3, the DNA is TGTGCCAGCAGTGGAATCGGACTAGCGGAGAGAAATGAGCAGTTCTTC.

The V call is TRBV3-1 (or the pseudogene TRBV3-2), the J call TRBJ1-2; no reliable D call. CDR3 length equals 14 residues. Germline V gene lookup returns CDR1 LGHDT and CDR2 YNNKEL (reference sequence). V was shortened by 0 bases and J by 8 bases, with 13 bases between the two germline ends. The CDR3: CASSQDLVPGGYTF. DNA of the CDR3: TGTGCCAGCAGCCAAGATTTGGTACCGGGGGGCTACACCTTC.

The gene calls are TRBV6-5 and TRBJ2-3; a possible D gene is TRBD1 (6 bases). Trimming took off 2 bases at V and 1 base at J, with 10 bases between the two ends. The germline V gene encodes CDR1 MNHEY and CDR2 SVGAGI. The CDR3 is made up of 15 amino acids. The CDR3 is CASSYTGTRTDTQYF. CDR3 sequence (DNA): TGTGCCAGCAGTTACACAGGGACCCGCACAGATACGCAGTATTTT.

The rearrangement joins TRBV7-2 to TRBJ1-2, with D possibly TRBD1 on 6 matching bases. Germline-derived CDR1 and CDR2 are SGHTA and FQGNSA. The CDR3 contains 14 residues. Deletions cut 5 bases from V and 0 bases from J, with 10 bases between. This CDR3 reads CASSHDRTNYGYTF. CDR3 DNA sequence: TGTGCCAGCAGCCATGACAGGACTAACTATGGCTACACCTTC.

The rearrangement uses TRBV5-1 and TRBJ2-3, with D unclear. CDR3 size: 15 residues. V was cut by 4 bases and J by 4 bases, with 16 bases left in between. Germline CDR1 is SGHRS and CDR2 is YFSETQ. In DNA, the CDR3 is TGCGCCAGCAGCCCTAGGAATCAACGGGCAGATACGCAGTATTTT. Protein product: CASSPRNQRADTQYF.

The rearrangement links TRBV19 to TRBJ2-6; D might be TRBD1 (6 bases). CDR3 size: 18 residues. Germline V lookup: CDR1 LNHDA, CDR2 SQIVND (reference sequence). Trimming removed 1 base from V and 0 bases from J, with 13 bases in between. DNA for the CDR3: TGTGCCAGTAGTATAGGGTCAGGGGCCAGCTCTGGGGCCAACGTCCTGACTTTC. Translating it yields CASSIGSGASSGANVLTF.

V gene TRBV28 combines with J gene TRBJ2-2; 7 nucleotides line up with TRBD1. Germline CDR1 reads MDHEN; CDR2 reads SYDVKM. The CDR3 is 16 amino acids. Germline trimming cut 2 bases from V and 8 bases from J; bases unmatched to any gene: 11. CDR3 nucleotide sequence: TGTGCCAGCAGTTTACCCCGACAGGGTTCTAGGGGGGAGCTGTTTTTT. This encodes CASSLPRQGSRGELFF. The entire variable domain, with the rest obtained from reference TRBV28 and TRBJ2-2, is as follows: DVKVTQSSRYLVKRTGEKVFLECVQDMDHENMFWYRQDPGLGLRLIYFSYDVKMKEKGDIPEGYSVSREKKERFSLILESASTNQTSMYLCASSLPRQGSRGELFFGEGSRLTVL.

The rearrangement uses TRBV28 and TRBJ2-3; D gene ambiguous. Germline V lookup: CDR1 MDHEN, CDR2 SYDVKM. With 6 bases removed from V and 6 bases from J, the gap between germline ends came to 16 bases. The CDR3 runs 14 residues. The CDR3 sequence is CASSIDPRWDTQYF. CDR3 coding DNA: TGTGCCAGCAGCATCGACCCTAGATGGGATACGCAGTATTTT. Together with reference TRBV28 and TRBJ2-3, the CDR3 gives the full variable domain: DVKVTQSSRYLVKRTGEKVFLECVQDMDHENMFWYRQDPGLGLRLIYFSYDVKMKEKGDIPEGYSVSREKKERFSLILESASTNQTSMYLCASSIDPRWDTQYFGPGTRLTVL.

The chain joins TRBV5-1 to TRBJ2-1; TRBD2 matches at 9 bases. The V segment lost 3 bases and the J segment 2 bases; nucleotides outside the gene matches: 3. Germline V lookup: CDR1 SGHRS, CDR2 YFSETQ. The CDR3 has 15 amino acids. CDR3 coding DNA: TGCGCCAGCAGCTCGACTAGCGGAGCCTACAATGAGCAGTTCTTC. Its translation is CASSSTSGAYNEQFF.

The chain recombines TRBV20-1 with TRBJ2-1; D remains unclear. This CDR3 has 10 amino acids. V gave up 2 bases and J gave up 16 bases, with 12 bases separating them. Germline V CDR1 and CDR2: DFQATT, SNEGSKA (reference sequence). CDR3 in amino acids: CSARPHAFFF. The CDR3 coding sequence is TGCAGTGCTAGACCCCACGCGTTCTTCTTC.

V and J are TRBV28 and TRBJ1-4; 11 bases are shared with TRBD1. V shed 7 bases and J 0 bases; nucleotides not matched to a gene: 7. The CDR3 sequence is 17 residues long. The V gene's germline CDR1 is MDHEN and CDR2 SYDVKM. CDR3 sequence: CASNEPGQGATNEKLFF. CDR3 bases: TGTGCCAGCAACGAACCGGGACAGGGGGCAACTAATGAAAAACTGTTTTTT.

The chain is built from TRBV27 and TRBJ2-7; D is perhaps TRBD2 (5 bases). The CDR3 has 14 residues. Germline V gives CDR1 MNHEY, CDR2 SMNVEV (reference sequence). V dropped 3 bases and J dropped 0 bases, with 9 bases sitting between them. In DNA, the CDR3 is TGTGCCAGCAGTTTCAAAGCGGACTCCTACGAGCAGTACTTC. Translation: CASSFKADSYEQYF.

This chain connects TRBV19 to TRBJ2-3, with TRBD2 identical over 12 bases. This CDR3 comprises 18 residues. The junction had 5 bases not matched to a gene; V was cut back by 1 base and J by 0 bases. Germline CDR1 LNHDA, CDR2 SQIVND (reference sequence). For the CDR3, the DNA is TGTGCCAGTAGTATAGGTCGGACTAGCGGGGCTAGCACAGATACGCAGTATTTT. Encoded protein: CASSIGRTSGASTDTQYF.

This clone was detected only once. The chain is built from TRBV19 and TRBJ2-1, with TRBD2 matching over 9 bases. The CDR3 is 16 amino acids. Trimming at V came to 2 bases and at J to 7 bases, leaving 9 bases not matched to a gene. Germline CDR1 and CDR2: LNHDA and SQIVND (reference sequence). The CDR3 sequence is CASSINLGGRDNEQFF. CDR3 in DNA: TGTGCCAGTAGTATAAACCTCGGCGGGAGGGATAATGAGCAGTTCTTC.

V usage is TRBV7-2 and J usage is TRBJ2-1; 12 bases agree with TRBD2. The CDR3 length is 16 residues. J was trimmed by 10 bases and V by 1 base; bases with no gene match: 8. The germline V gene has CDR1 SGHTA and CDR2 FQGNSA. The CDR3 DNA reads TGTGCCAGCAGCTTAGGGCTAGCGGGAGGGCCTGGGGAGCAGTTCTTC. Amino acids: CASSLGLAGGPGEQFF. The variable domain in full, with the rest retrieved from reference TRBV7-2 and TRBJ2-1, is GAGVSQSPSNKVTEKGKDVELRCDPISGHTALYWYRQSLGQGLEFLIYFQGNSAPDKSGLPSDRFSAERTGGSVSTLTIQRTQQEDSAVYLCASSLGLAGGPGEQFFGPGTRLTVL.

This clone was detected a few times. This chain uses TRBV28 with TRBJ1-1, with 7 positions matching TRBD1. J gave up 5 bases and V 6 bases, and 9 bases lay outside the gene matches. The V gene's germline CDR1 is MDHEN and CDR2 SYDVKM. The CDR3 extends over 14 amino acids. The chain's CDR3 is CASSPTGRRTEAFF. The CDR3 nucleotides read TGTGCCAGCAGCCCGACAGGGAGACGAACTGAAGCTTTCTTT.

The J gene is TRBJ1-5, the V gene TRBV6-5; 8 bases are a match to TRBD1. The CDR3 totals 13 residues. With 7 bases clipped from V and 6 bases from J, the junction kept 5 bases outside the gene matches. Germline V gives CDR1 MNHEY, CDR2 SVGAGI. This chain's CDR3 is CASTGQGSQPQHF. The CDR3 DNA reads TGTGCCAGCACCGGACAGGGAAGTCAGCCCCAGCATTTT.

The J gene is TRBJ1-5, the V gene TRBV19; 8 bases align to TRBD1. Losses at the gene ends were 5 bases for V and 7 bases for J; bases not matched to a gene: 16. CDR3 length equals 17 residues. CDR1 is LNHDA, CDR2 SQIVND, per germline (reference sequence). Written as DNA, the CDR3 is TGTGCCAGTAGTGTCAGGGGGCCGCCGATGGGATCCCAGCCCCAGCATTTT. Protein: CASSVRGPPMGSQPQHF.

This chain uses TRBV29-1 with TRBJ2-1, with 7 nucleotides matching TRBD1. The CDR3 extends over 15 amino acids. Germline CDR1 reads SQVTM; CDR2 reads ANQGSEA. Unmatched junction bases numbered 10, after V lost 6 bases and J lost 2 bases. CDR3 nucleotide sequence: TGCAGCGTCCAGAAACAGGGGACAACCTACAATGAGCAGTTCTTC. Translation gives CSVQKQGTTYNEQFF.

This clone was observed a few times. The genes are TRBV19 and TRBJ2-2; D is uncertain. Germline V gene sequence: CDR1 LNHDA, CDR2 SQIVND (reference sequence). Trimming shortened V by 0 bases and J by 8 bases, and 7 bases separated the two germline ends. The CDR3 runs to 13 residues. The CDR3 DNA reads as TGTGCCAGTAGTATAGAATCTCAGGGGGAGCTGTTTTTT. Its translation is CASSIESQGELFF. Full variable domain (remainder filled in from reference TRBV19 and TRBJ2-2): DGGITQSPKYLFRKEGQNVTLSCEQNLNHDAMYWYRQDPGQGLRLIYYSQIVNDFQKGDIAEGYSVSREKKESFPLTVTSAQKNPTAFYLCASSIESQGELFFGEGSRLTVL.

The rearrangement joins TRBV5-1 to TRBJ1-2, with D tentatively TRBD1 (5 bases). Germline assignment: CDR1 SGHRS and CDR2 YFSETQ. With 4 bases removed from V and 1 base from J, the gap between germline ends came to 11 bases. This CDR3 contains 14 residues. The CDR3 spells CASSPRQLNYGYTF. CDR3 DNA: TGCGCCAGCAGCCCTCGACAGCTTAACTATGGCTACACCTTC.

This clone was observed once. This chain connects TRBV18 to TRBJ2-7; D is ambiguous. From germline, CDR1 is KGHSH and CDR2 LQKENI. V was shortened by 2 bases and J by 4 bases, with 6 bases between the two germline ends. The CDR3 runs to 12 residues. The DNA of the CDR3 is TGTGCCAGCTCACCAGACTTTTACGAGCAGTACTTC. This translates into CASSPDFYEQYF.

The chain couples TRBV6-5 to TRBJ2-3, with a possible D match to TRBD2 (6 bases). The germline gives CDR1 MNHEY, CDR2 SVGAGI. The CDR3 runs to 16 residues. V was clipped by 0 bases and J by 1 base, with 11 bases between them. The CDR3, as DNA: TGTGCCAGCAGTTACTCTGCGGGGATCGGCACAGATACGCAGTATTTT. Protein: CASSYSAGIGTDTQYF.